Listed below are T cell receptor beta chains from one sample, sequenced in a study of T cell responses to AZD1222 COVID-19 vaccine. Sequencing used immunoSEQ multiplex PCR; TCRdb keeps in-frame clones, though not all of them. The sample contains about 100,000 clones, about 88% of which appear only once. The source material was peripheral blood, sampled on day 0 of AZD1222 vaccination. These receptors all come from an adult in good health. The CDR3 runs from the conserved cysteine through the conserved F or W. The D gene is left open where the match is weak. The size field is filled for only some rows; it gives once, few, many or a size class.

J gene | clone size | V gene | D gene | CDR3 DNA | CDR3 protein
TRBJ1-5 | - | TRBV4-1 | - | TGCGCCAGCAGCCTTGATTTTCAGGGCAATCAGCCCCAGCATTTT | CASSLDFQGNQPQHF
TRBJ2-1 | once | TRBV19 | TRBD1 | TGTGCCAGTACTCCACAGGGGGCGGGTGAGCAGTTCTTC | CASTPQGAGEQFF
TRBJ2-7 | - | TRBV9 | - | TGTGCCAGCAGCACCGACCTCCGGGGGACCGGATCCTACGAGCAGTACTTC | CASSTDLRGTGSYEQYF
TRBJ2-1 | - | TRBV19 | TRBD2 | TGTGCCAGTAGTTTACTCCGCGGGGGAAGCTACAATGAGCAGTTCTTC | CASSLLRGGSYNEQFF
TRBJ1-4 | - | TRBV14 | - | TGTGCCAGCAGCCAAGAAGTAACGGCGGTCGACGAAAAACTGTTTTTT | CASSQEVTAVDEKLFF
TRBJ2-4 | - | TRBV7-8 | TRBD1 | TGTGCCAGCAACAATAAGGGGGCCCTAGCCAAAAACATTCAGTACTTC | CASNNKGALAKNIQYF
TRBJ2-1 | - | TRBV5-1 | TRBD2 | TGCGCCAGCAGCTTGGGGGGGACTAGCGGGGATGAGCAGTTCTTC | CASSLGGTSGDEQFF
TRBJ1-1 | - | TRBV27 | - | TGTGCCAGCAGTTTAGGCTCAGGGAGGACTGAAGCTTTCTTT | CASSLGSGRTEAFF
TRBJ2-7 | - | TRBV28 | TRBD1 | TGTGCCAGCACCCACGGGGGACAGGGAACCTACGAGCAGTACTTC | CASTHGGQGTYEQYF
TRBJ2-7 | - | TRBV6-5 | - | TGTGCCAGCAGTTACTCGATGGGCTATTACGAGCAGTACTTC | CASSYSMGYYEQYF
TRBJ2-3 | - | TRBV11-2 | TRBD2 | TGTGCCAGCAGCTCGACTAGCGGGGTCAGTGATACGCAGTATTTT | CASSSTSGVSDTQYF
TRBJ2-3 | once | TRBV9 | TRBD2 | TGTGCCAGCACCCCGGGGGGGAGGGAGACAGATACGCAGTATTTT | CASTPGGRETDTQYF
TRBJ2-2 | - | TRBV5-6 | - | TGTGCCAGCAGCCCGAGGGCGGTCACTACCGGGGAGCTGTTTTTT | CASSPRAVTTGELFF
TRBJ1-6 | - | TRBV7-3 | - | TGTGCCAGCAGCCTGGACGGGCAGTCAGGGACCCTCCACTTT | CASSLDGQSGTLHF
TRBJ2-5 | - | TRBV6-6 | TRBD2 | TGTGCCAGCACACTACGAGGAGCGGGGAGGGAAGAGACCCAGTACTTC | CASTLRGAGREETQYF
TRBJ2-7 | - | TRBV9 | - | TGTGCCAGCAGCCCTTCCGTGAGGACATATAGCTCCTACGAGCAGTACTTC | CASSPSVRTYSSYEQYF
TRBJ2-4 | - | TRBV29-1 | - | TGCAGCGTTGAATTTGGTACCAAAAACATTCAGTACTTC | CSVEFGTKNIQYF
TRBJ2-1 | - | TRBV5-6 | - | TGTGCCAGCAGCTTCAGCGGAGAACCCTACAATGAGCAGTTCTTC | CASSFSGEPYNEQFF
TRBJ1-2 | - | TRBV19 | - | TGTGCCAGTAGTATTCTCAACTATGGCTACACCTTC | CASSILNYGYTF
TRBJ2-7 | - | TRBV2 | TRBD1 | TGTGCCAGCAGTGATTATGGGGCAGGGGGCTTCTACGAGCAGTACTTC | CASSDYGAGGFYEQYF
TRBJ2-2 | - | TRBV12-3/TRBV12-4 | - | TGTGCCAGCAGTCCTAAAGTGAGCGGGGAGCTGTTTTTT | CASSPKVSGELFF
TRBJ1-6 | - | TRBV3-1/TRBV3-2 | TRBD1 | TGTGCCAGCAGCCCGGGACAGGGGAATTCACCCCTCCACTTT | CASSPGQGNSPLHF
TRBJ1-3 | - | TRBV29-1 | TRBD1 | TGCAGCGCCGCTGACAGGGTGGACACCATATATTTT | CSAADRVDTIYF
TRBJ1-1 | - | TRBV5-4 | TRBD1 | TGTGCCAGCAGCCCTGGGACAGTAAACACTGAAGCTTTCTTT | CASSPGTVNTEAFF
TRBJ1-4 | once | TRBV30 | - | TGTGCCAGCCGGGGAACAACTAATGAAAAACTGTTTTTT | CASRGTTNEKLFF
TRBJ1-2 | - | TRBV7-9 | - | TGTGCCAGCAACGCGGTTGTTGGGGGGAGTAACTATGGCTACACCTTC | CASNAVVGGSNYGYTF